The 28 T cell receptor beta chains given below trace back to one sample, sequenced in a study of cytomegalovirus exposure and HLA in healthy donors. A multiplex PCR was run with 60 Vbeta primers and 13 Jbeta primers. The assay was immunoSEQ multiplex PCR, and TCRdb's table has in-frame clones only and misses some. The sample holds under 110,000 clones, roughly 80% seen once. The sequenced sample was PBMCs. All receptors derive from a man in his forties in good health and CMV-seronegative.

The chain carries TRBV4-1 and TRBJ2-7, with D perhaps matching TRBD1 (6 bases). Germline V gene sequence: CDR1 MGHRA, CDR2 YSYEKL. The CDR3 contains 15 residues. V dropped 0 bases and J dropped 7 bases, with 16 bases sitting between them. The CDR3 DNA follows: TGCGCCAGCAGCCAAGAGCCAGGGGTGGGTAGTGAGCAGTACTTC. Its translation is CASSQEPGVGSEQYF.

The sample holds a few counts of this clone. The chain uses TRBV7-8 and TRBJ1-2, with 9 bases lining up with TRBD1. V shed 3 bases, J shed 8 bases, and the junction held 10 bases outside the gene matches. Germline V gene data show CDR1 as SGHVS and CDR2 as FQNEAQ. The CDR3 covers 15 residues. The CDR3: CASSLDRGFGEGYTF. DNA for the CDR3: TGTGCCAGCAGCTTGGACAGGGGATTTGGCGAGGGCTACACCTTC. Based on the CDR3 plus reference TRBV7-8 and TRBJ1-2, the full variable domain is GAGVSQSPRYKVAKRGQDVALRCDPISGHVSLFWYQQALGQGPEFLTYFQNEAQLDKSGLPSDRFFAERPEGSVSTLKIQRTQQEDSAVYLCASSLDRGFGEGYTFGSGTRLTVV.

This clone was seen a single time. The DNA for the CDR3 is TGTGCCACCAGCAGAGATTCCGTAGAAAATCGCAATCAGCCCCAGCATTTT. The encoded protein is CATSRDSVENRNQPQHF. This sequence joins TRBV15 and TRBJ1-5; no clear D gene. This CDR3 contains 17 residues. Trimming stripped 0 bases from V and 2 bases from J, with 14 bases between. From germline, CDR1 is LNHNV and CDR2 YYDKDF (reference sequence).

The sample holds a few counts of this clone. Being one base from a much bigger clone, this may be a read error. The gene calls are TRBV4-3 and TRBJ2-2, with TRBD2 as a possible D gene (5 bases). Trimming took off 5 bases at V and 3 bases at J, with 13 bases between the two ends. The CDR3 has 15 amino acids. From germline, CDR1 is LGHNA and CDR2 YSLEER. CDR3 DNA sequence: TGCGCCAGCAGCACATCCGCGGGTGACACCGGGGAGCTGTTTTTT. This codes for CASSTSAGDTGELFF.

The rearrangement joins TRBV7-8 to TRBJ1-1, with no clear D. This CDR3 is 13 amino acids long. The germline V gene has CDR1 SGHVS and CDR2 FQNEAQ. The ends were cut back, 0 bases at V and 4 bases at J, with 6 bases in the middle. The DNA of the CDR3 is TGTGCCAGCAGCTTAGCGCGCACCACTGAAGCTTTCTTT. Amino acids: CASSLARTTEAFF.

V gene TRBV4-2 combines with J gene TRBJ1-6, with 7 bases matching TRBD1. Germline values: CDR1 LGHNA, CDR2 YNFKEQ. This CDR3 has 15 residues. The V segment lost 2 bases and the J segment 5 bases; nucleotides outside the gene matches: 3. The CDR3 loop is CASSQTQGDNSPLHF. The CDR3 DNA is TGTGCCAGCAGCCAAACTCAGGGGGATAATTCACCCCTCCACTTT.

The chain uses TRBV4-1 and TRBJ2-3; 8 bases are shared with TRBD2. CDR1 MGHRA and CDR2 YSYEKL come from the germline V gene. The J segment lost 2 bases and the V segment lost 7 bases, leaving 11 bases of the junction unmatched. The length of the CDR3 is 16 residues. DNA for the CDR3: TGCGCCAGCACCTCAATGGGACTAGGGGACACAGATACGCAGTATTTT. Translation gives CASTSMGLGDTDTQYF.

The J gene is TRBJ2-3, the V gene TRBV5-1, with 8 positions matching TRBD1. Per the germline V gene, CDR1 is SGHRS and CDR2 is YFSETQ. This CDR3 is 14 amino acids long. The V gene end was trimmed by 5 bases and the J gene end by 2 bases; junction bases not matched to a gene: 4. In nucleotides, the CDR3 is TGCGCCAGCAGGCAGGGGGCGGACACAGATACGCAGTATTTT. Residues: CASRQGADTDTQYF.

The chain has TRBV2 and TRBJ1-2; 7 bases fit TRBD1. The CDR3 consists of 17 residues. Germline CDR1 reads SNHLY; CDR2 reads FYNNEI. Losses at the gene ends were 6 bases for V and 4 bases for J; bases not matched to a gene: 17. CDR3 loop: CASRGTHDRVTSYGYTF. The CDR3 DNA reads as TGTGCCAGCAGAGGTACACATGACAGGGTGACGTCCTATGGCTACACCTTC. The full variable domain, with the rest looked up from reference TRBV2 and TRBJ1-2, is EPEVTQTPSHQVTQMGQEVILRCVPISNHLYFYWYRQILGQKVEFLVSFYNNEISEKSEIFDDQFSVERPDGSNFTLKIRSTKLEDSAMYFCASRGTHDRVTSYGYTFGSGTRLTVV.

The chain couples TRBV5-1 to TRBJ2-1; 10 nucleotides line up with TRBD2. Germline V gene data show CDR1 as SGHRS and CDR2 as YFSETQ. J lost 7 bases, V lost 2 bases, and 6 bases had no gene match. This CDR3 is 15 amino acids long. The CDR3 sequence is CASSFTAGGENEQFF. DNA of the CDR3: TGCGCCAGCAGCTTTACAGCGGGGGGGGAAAATGAGCAGTTCTTC.

The chain couples TRBV19 to TRBJ2-2; 9 positions match TRBD1. The CDR3 runs to 14 residues. The V gene's germline CDR1 is LNHDA and CDR2 SQIVND (reference sequence). The V and J ends lost 10 bases and 2 bases, in that order; junction bases with no gene match: 5. CDR3 nucleotides: TGTGCCACTCCGGACAGGGGAAACACCGGGGAGCTGTTTTTT. Translating it yields CATPDRGNTGELFF.

The genes are TRBV2 and TRBJ2-3; 7 bases are a match to TRBD2. The CDR3 contains 15 residues. J was trimmed by 6 bases and V by 2 bases; bases with no gene match: 8. Germline V gene sequence: CDR1 SNHLY, CDR2 FYNNEI. The CDR3 here is CASSEIWTSQDTQYF. CDR3 DNA: TGTGCCAGCAGTGAAATCTGGACTAGTCAGGATACGCAGTATTTT.

V gene TRBV19 combines with J gene TRBJ1-5, with D tentatively TRBD1 (6 bases). The germline V gene encodes CDR1 LNHDA and CDR2 SQIVND (reference sequence). V dropped 5 bases and J dropped 1 base, with 12 bases sitting between them. The length of the CDR3 is 15 residues. CDR3 region: CASSLQGHSNQPQHF. The CDR3 DNA reads TGTGCCAGTAGTCTGCAGGGACACAGCAATCAGCCCCAGCATTTT.

The sample holds a few counts of this clone. A junction end diverges from the germline sequence, so it may reflect a read error. The chain carries TRBV7-9 and TRBJ1-6; the D is unclear. CDR1 is SEHNR and CDR2 is FQNEAQ in the germline V gene (reference sequence). This CDR3 has 12 amino acids. The CDR3 is CSSSSKNSPLHF. The CDR3 DNA reads as TGTTCCAGCAGCTCAAAAAATTCACCCCTCCACTTT.

V is TRBV2 and J is TRBJ1-3; 7 bases align to TRBD1. Unmatched junction bases numbered 8, after V lost 5 bases and J lost 4 bases. The CDR3 length is 15 residues. Looked up from germline, CDR1 is SNHLY and CDR2 is FYNNEI. The CDR3 protein is CASSSGQPDGNTIYF. In DNA form, the CDR3 reads TGTGCCAGCAGTTCGGGACAGCCAGACGGAAACACCATATATTTT.

The rearrangement uses TRBV7-2 and TRBJ1-4; no firm D call. Germline CDR1 reads SGHTA; CDR2 reads FQGNSA. The CDR3 sequence is 15 residues long. Deletions cut 5 bases from V and 7 bases from J, with 17 bases between. This CDR3 reads CASSRGLGRGEKLFF. The CDR3 DNA sequence: TGTGCCAGCAGCCGTGGCCTCGGTCGGGGTGAAAAACTGTTTTTT.

The V call is TRBV5-1, the J call TRBJ2-3, with D maybe TRBD2 (6 bases). Trimming removed 2 bases from V and 0 bases from J, with 16 bases in between. Germline CDR1 and CDR2: SGHRS and YFSETQ. This CDR3 contains 17 residues. Here the CDR3 reads CASSLIPLATSTDTQYF. CDR3 bases: TGCGCCAGCAGCTTAATCCCCCTAGCGACTAGCACAGATACGCAGTATTTT.

The chain employs TRBV5-1 and TRBJ1-1, with 8 nucleotides matching TRBD1. V dropped 4 bases and J dropped 1; count of bases not matched to a gene: 6. Looked up from germline, CDR1 is SGHRS and CDR2 is YFSETQ. This CDR3 has 15 residues. CDR3 protein: CASSRTGSPNTEAFF. The CDR3 DNA reads as TGCGCCAGCAGCAGGACAGGGAGTCCGAACACTGAAGCTTTCTTT. Full variable domain (missing parts from reference TRBV5-1 and TRBJ1-1): KAGVTQTPRYLIKTRGQQVTLSCSPISGHRSVSWYQQTPGQGLQFLFEYFSETQRNKGNFPGRFSGRQFSNSRSEMNVSTLELGDSALYLCASSRTGSPNTEAFFGQGTRLTVV.

The chain joins TRBV15 to TRBJ1-1, with D tentatively TRBD1 (6 bases). Trimming shortened V by 1 base and J by 1 base, and 10 bases separated the two germline ends. The germline gives CDR1 LNHNV, CDR2 YYDKDF (reference sequence). The length of the CDR3 is 15 residues. The CDR3 reads CATSRGDTGNTEAFF. The CDR3 DNA is TGTGCCACCAGCAGAGGGGACACCGGGAACACTGAAGCTTTCTTT.

The CDR3 DNA reads as TGTGCCAGCAGACCCGGACAGTTGGTGGCCTATGGCTACACCTTC. This encodes CASRPGQLVAYGYTF. The V gene is TRBV6-5, the J gene TRBJ1-2; D perhaps matches TRBD1 (6 bases). CDR1 and CDR2 from the germline V gene are MNHEY and SVGAGI. The CDR3 sequence is 15 residues long. V dropped 6 bases and J dropped 4 bases, with 18 bases sitting between them.

This clone was counted between two and nine times. The chain carries TRBV7-9 and TRBJ1-2; 7 bases line up with TRBD1. Losses at the gene ends were 5 bases for V and 6 bases for J; bases not matched to a gene: 12. The CDR3 is 15 residues long. CDR1 is SEHNR, CDR2 FQNEAQ, per germline (reference sequence). CDR3 sequence (DNA): TGTGCCAGCAGCCGCCAGACAGGGAGCGGAGATGGCTACACCTTC. Its translation is CASSRQTGSGDGYTF. The entire variable domain, with the rest obtained from reference TRBV7-9 and TRBJ1-2, is as follows: DTGVSQNPRHKITKRGQNVTFRCDPISEHNRLYWYRQTLGQGPEFLTYFQNEAQLEKSRLLSDRFSAERPKGSFSTLEIQRTEQGDSAMYLCASSRQTGSGDGYTFGSGTRLTVV.

This clone was seen only a few times. This sequence joins TRBV6-1 and TRBJ1-2; 7 bases map to TRBD1. There are 13 residues in the CDR3. From germline, CDR1 is MNHNS and CDR2 SASEGT. V dropped 6 bases and J dropped 2; count of bases not matched to a gene: 3. The CDR3 region has the DNA TGTGCCAGCAGGCAACAGGGGAACTATGGCTACACCTTC. Its translation: CASRQQGNYGYTF.

The chain combines TRBV6-1 with TRBJ2-5; TRBD2 matches at 15 bases. Germline CDR1 is MNHNS and CDR2 is SASEGT. CDR3 length equals 18 residues. With V trimmed by 1 base and J by 5 bases, 8 bases remained unmatched. Written as DNA, the CDR3 is TGTGCCAGCAGTGAAGACACCGGACTAGCGGGGGGGCCCGAGACCCAGTACTTC. This gives the protein CASSEDTGLAGGPETQYF.

V is TRBV11-3 and J is TRBJ2-3, with D perhaps TRBD2 (5 bases). CDR1 is SGHNT, CDR2 YENEEA, per germline. V shed 6 bases and J shed 6 bases, with 10 bases lying between them. The CDR3 has 12 residues. The CDR3 sequence: CASSSVADTQYF. Here the CDR3 DNA reads TGTGCCAGCAGTTCGGTAGCGGATACGCAGTATTTT.

On this clone: Germline and junction disagree at one end, which may indicate a read error. This rearrangement joins TRBV5-1 to TRBJ2-4, with 7 bases identical to TRBD2. Germline V gene sequence: CDR1 SGHRS, CDR2 YFSETQ. CDR3 length: 14 residues. The DNA of the CDR3 is TGCGCCAGCAGCTGGGGGGGTGCCAAAAACATTCAGCACTTC. Protein product: CASSWGGAKNIQHF.

J is TRBJ2-2 and V is TRBV7-2; perhaps TRBD2 as D (6 bases). Germline CDR1 reads SGHTA; CDR2 reads FQGNSA. V lost 3 bases, J lost 4 bases, and 12 bases lay in between. The CDR3 covers 15 residues. In nucleotides, the CDR3 is TGTGCCAGCAGCTTTAACGGGGGACTCACCGGGGAGCTGTTTTTT. This codes for CASSFNGGLTGELFF.

The gene calls are TRBV25-1 and TRBJ2-7; TRBD1 might be the D (6 bases). Germline assignment: CDR1 MGHDK and CDR2 SYGVNS. V gave up 3 bases and J gave up 2 bases, with 14 bases separating them. This CDR3 contains 15 residues. This chain's CDR3 is CASSDTGTPAYEQYF. In nucleotides, the CDR3 is TGTGCCAGCAGTGATACCGGGACACCAGCCTACGAGCAGTACTTC.

V is TRBV6-5 and J is TRBJ2-7, with a possible D match to TRBD1 (5 bases). With 5 bases removed from V and 3 bases from J, the gap between germline ends came to 14 bases. This CDR3 is built from 14 residues. Per germline, CDR1 MNHEY and CDR2 SVGAGI. This CDR3 reads CASSPTTVNYEQYF. The CDR3, as DNA: TGTGCCAGCAGTCCTACGACAGTAAACTACGAGCAGTACTTC.